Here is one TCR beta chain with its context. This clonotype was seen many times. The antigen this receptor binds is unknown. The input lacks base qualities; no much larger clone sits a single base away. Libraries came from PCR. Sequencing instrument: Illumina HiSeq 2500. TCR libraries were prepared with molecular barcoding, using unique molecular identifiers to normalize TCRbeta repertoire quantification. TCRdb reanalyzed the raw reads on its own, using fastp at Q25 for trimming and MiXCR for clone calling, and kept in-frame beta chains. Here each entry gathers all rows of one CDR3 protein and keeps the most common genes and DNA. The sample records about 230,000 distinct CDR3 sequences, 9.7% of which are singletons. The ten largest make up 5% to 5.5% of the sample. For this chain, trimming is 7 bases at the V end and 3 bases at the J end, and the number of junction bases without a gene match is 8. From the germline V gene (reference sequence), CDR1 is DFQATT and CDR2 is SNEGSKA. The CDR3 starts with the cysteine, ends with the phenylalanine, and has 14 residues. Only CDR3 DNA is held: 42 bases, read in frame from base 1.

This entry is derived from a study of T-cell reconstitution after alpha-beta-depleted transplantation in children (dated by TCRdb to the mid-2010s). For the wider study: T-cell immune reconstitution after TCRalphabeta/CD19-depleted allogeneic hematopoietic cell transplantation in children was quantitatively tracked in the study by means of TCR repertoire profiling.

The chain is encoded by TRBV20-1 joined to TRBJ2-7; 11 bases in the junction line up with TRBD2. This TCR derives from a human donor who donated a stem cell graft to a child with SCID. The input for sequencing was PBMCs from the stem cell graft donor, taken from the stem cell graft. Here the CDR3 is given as CSGIAGGPVYEQYF. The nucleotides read TGCAGTGGTATAGCGGGGGGGCCCGTCTACGAGCAGTACTTC.